This T cell receptor (beta chain) is from a study of blood T cell repertoires in COVID-19. In the original processing: Amplified reference gene primers provided the basis for estimating nucleated cell counts. Assay: immunoSEQ multiplex PCR; the TCRdb copy retains only in-frame clones and omits some. D and trimming were read from the DNA, whereas the V and J calls and clone size are those reported in that table. The data hold about 360,000 clones, with more than 75% observed a single time. The ends were cut back, 5 bases at V and 0 bases at J, with 17 bases in the middle. CDR1 is MNHNY, CDR2 SVGAGI, per germline (reference sequence). This CDR3 comprises 17 residues.

The sample was peripheral blood. The TCR was taken from a human donor with acute or convalescent COVID-19. The donor label of this sample is uncertain. The V gene is TRBV6-6, the J gene TRBJ2-1; D might be TRBD1 (6 bases). Written as DNA, the CDR3 is TGTGCCAGCAGTAGATTGACAGGCTCAGGCTCCTACAATGAGCAGTTCTTC. Its translation: CASSRLTGSGSYNEQFF.